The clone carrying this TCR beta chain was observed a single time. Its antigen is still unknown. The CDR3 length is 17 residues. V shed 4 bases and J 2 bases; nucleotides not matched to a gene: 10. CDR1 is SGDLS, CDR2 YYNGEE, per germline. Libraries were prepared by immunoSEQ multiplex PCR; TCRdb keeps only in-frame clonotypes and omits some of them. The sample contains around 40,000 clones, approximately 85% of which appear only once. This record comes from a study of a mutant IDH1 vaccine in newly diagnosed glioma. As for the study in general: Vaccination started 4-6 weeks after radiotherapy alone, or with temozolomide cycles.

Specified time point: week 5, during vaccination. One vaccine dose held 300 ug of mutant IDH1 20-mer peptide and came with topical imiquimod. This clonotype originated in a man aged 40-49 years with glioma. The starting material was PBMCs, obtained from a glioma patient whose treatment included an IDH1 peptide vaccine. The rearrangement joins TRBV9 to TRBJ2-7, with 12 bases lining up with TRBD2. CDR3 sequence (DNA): TGTGCCAGCAGCACGGGACTAGCGGGTCTAGAGGCCTACGAGCAGTACTTC. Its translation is CASSTGLAGLEAYEQYF.